This T cell receptor (beta chain) was documented in a study of cytomegalovirus exposure and HLA in healthy donors. V was shortened by 4 bases and J by 8 bases, with 15 bases between the two germline ends. The length of the CDR3 is 13 residues. Study findings and constraints: In vitro assays verified that three CMV-associated chains recognized CMV antigens specifically. Cytomegalovirus association was assigned to about 150 TCR beta chains. In the 120 validation repertoires, around 95% of cluster scores exceeded 0, per a later analysis.

As to this clone: The target antigen is unknown.

Data came from immunoSEQ multiplex PCR; TCRdb stores just in-frame clones and leaves some out. This sample yields approximately 280,000 clones, of which 86% are seen a single time; about 1% belongs to the top ten. This clonotype was sampled from a woman aged 18-30 years in good health and CMV-seronegative. The sample consisted of PBMCs. The genes are TRBV5-3 and TRBJ1-2; tentatively, D is TRBD1 (5 bases). TRBV5-3 is sorted into the ORF group, with uncertain function. As DNA, the CDR3 is TGTGCCAGAAGCGTCCGGGGGACTAGAGGCTACACCTTC. It encodes CARSVRGTRGYTF.